This TCR beta chain was retrieved from a study of patients and donors after allogeneic stem cell transplantation. As concerns this clonotype: A read error may account for a junction end that differs from germline.

TCRdb recomputed calls from the RT-PCR reads with MiXCR, one row per CDR3 protein. The data hold roughly 880,000 distinct CDR3 sequences, with approximately 19% observed a single time. The CDR3 extends over 11 amino acids. Germline V gene data show CDR1 as MNHEY and CDR2 as SVGEGT. The source is a human donor who was either an allogeneic HSCT recipient or a stem cell or donor lymphocyte infusion donor (not recorded which). It is not recorded whose cells these are; they may come from a transplant donor. The sequenced sample was blood, either unsorted or a sorted T cell fraction (not recorded which). This chain connects TRBV6-2 or TRBV6-3 to TRBJ2-5; D possibly corresponds to TRBD1 (6 bases). CDR3 sequence: CASSRYRESSF. CDR3 DNA: TGTGCCAGCAGTCGATACAGGGAGAGCTCCTTC.